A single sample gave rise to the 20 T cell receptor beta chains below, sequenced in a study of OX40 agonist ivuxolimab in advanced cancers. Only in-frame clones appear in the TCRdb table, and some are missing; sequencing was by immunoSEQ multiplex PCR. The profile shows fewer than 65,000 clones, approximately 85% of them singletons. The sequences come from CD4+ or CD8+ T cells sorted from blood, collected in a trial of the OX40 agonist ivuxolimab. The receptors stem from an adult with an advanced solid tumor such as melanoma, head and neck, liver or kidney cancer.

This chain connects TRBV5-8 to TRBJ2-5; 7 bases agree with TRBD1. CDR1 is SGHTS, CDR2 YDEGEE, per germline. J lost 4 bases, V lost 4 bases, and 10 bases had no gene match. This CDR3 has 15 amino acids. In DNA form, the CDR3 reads TGTGCCAGCAGCACCTCGGACAGGTTCTTAGAGACCCAGTACTTC. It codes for CASSTSDRFLETQYF.

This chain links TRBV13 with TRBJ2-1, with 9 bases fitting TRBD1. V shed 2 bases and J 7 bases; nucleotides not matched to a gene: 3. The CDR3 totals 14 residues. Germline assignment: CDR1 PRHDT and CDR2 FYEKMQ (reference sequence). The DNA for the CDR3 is TGTGCCAGCAGCTTAACGACAGGGGGGAATGAGCAGTTCTTC. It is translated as CASSLTTGGNEQFF.

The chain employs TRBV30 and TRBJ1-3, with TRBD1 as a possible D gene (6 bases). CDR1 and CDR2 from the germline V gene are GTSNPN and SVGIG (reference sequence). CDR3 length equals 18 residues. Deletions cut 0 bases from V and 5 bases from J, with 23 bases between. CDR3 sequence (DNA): TGTGCCTGGAGTGTAAGGGGTAACAGGGAGAAGAACAGAAACACCATATATTTT. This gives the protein CAWSVRGNREKNRNTIYF. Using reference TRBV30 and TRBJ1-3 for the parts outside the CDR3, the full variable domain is SQTIHQWPATLVQPVGSPLSLECTVEGTSNPNLYWYRQAAGRGLQLLFYSVGIGQISSEVPQNLSASRPQDRQFILSSKKLLLSDSGFYLCAWSVRGNREKNRNTIYFGEGSWLTVV.

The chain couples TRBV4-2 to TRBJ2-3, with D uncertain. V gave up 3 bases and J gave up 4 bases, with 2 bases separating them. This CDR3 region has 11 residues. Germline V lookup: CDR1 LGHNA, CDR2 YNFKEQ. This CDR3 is CASSQADTQYF. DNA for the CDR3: TGTGCCAGCAGCCAGGCAGATACGCAGTATTTT.

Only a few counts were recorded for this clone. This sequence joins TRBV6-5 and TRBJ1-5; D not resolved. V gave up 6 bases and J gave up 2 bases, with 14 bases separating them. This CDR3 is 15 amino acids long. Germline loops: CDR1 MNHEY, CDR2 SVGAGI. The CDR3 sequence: CASRPEMGGNQPQHF. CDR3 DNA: TGTGCCAGCAGACCTGAAATGGGTGGCAATCAGCCCCAGCATTTT.

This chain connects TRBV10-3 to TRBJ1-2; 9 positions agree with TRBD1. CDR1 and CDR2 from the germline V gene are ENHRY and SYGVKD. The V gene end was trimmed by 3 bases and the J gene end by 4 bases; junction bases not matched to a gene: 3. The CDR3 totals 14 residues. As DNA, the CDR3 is TGTGCCATCAGTGACCGACAGGGGGGCTATGGCTACACCTTC. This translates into CAISDRQGGYGYTF.

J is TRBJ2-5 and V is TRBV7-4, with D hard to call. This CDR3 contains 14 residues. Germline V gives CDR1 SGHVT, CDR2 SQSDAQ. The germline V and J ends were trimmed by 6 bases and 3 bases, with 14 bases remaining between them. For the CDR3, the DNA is TGTGCCAGCAGTCCCCCTCCCGAGGAAGAGACCCAGTACTTC. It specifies CASSPPPEEETQYF.

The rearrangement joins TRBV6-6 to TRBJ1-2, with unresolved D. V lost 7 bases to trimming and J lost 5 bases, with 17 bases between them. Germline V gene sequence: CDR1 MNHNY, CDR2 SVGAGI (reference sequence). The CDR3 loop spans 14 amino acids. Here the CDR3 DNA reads TGTGCCAGCAATGGGGAGGGTCTTAGGTATGGCTACACCTTC. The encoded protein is CASNGEGLRYGYTF.

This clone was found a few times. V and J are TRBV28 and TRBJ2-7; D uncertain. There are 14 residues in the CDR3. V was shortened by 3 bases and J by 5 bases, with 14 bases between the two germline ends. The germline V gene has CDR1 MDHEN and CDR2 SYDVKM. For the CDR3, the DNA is TGTGCCAGCAGTTTTTCCGGCGGCAGAAACGAGCAGTACTTC. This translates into CASSFSGGRNEQYF.

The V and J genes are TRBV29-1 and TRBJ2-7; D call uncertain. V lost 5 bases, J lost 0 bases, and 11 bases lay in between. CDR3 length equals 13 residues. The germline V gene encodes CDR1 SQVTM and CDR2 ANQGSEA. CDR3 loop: CSVLIDNSYEQYF. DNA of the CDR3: TGCAGCGTTCTTATTGACAACTCCTACGAGCAGTACTTC.

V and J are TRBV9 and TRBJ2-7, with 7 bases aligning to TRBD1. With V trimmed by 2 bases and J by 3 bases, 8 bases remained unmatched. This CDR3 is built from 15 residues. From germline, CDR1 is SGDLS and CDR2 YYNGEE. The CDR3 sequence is CASSVSGTAHYEQYF. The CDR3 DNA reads TGTGCCAGCAGCGTCTCTGGGACAGCCCACTACGAGCAGTACTTC.

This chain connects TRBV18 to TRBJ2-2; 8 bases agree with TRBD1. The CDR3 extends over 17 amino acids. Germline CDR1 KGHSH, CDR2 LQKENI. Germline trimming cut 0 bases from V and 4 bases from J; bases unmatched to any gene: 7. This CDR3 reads CASSPPGGTGRTGELFF. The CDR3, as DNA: TGTGCCAGCTCACCACCGGGCGGGACAGGACGCACCGGGGAGCTGTTTTTT.

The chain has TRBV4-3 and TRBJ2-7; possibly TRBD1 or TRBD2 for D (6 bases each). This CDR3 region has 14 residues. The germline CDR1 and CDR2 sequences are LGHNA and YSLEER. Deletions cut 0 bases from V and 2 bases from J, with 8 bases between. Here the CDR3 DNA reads TGCGCCAGCAGCCAAGATGGGGGGCCCTACGAGCAGTACTTC. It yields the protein CASSQDGGPYEQYF.

CDR3 residues: CASSYTGNNEQFF. DNA for the CDR3: TGTGCCAGCAGCTATACAGGTAACAATGAGCAGTTCTTC. J is TRBJ2-1 and V is TRBV9; TRBD1 is a possible D gene (5 bases). The CDR3 extends over 13 amino acids. CDR1 and CDR2 from the germline V gene are SGDLS and YYNGEE. Deletions cut 4 bases from V and 5 bases from J, with 10 bases between.

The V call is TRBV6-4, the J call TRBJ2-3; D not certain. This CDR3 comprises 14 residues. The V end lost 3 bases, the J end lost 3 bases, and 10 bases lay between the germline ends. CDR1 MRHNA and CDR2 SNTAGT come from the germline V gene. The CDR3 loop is CASSESLGTDTQYF. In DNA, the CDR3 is TGTGCCAGCAGTGAAAGCTTGGGGACAGATACGCAGTATTTT.

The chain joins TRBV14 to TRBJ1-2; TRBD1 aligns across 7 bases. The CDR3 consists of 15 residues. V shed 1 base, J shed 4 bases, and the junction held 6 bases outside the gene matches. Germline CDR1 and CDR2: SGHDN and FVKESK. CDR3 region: CASSQGQGVFYGYTF. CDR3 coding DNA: TGTGCCAGCAGCCAAGGGCAGGGGGTCTTCTATGGCTACACCTTC.

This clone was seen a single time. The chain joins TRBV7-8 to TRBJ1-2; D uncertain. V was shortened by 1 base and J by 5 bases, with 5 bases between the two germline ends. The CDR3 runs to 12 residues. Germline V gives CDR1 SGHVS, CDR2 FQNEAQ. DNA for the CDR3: TGTGCCAGCAGCTTAGAGGAGTATGGCTACACCTTC. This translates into CASSLEEYGYTF.

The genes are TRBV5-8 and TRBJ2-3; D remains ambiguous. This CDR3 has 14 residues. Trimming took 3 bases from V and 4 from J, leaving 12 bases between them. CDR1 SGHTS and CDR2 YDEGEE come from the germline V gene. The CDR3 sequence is CASSYESVADTQYF. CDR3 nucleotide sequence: TGTGCCAGCAGCTACGAAAGTGTCGCAGATACGCAGTATTTT.

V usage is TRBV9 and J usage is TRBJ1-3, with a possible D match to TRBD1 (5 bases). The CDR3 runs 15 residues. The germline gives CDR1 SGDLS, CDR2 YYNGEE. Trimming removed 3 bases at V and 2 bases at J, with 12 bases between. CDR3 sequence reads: CASSGGGKAGNTIYF. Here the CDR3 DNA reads TGTGCCAGCAGCGGGGGGGGAAAAGCTGGAAACACCATATATTTT. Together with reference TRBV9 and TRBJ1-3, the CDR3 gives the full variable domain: DSGVTQTPKHLITATGQRVTLRCSPRSGDLSVYWYQQSLDQGLQFLIQYYNGEERAKGNILERFSAQQFPDLHSELNLSSLELGDSALYFCASSGGGKAGNTIYFGEGSWLTVV.

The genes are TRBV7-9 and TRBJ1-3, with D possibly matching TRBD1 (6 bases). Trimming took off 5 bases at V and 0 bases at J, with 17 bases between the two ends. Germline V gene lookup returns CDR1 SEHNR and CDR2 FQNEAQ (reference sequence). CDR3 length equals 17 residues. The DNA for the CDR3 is TGTGCCAGCAGCCAACTCGCCGGGGGGCGCTCTGGAAACACCATATATTTT. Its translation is CASSQLAGGRSGNTIYF.